This T cell receptor beta chain derives from a study of blood T cell repertoires in COVID-19. On the study more broadly: The analysed material was cDNA or gDNA that came from T cells, B-cell-depleted T cells, or PBMCs.

Only a few counts were recorded for this clone. Authors' analysis steps: Estimates of nucleated cell counts were drawn from the amplification of reference gene primers. Only in-frame clones appear in the TCRdb table, and some are missing; sequencing was by immunoSEQ multiplex PCR. From that table come the V and J calls and clone size; the DNA was used to work out D and trimming. The table records tens of thousands of clones, 65% to 85% of them present only once. CDR3 size: 14 residues. The ends were cut back, 1 base at V and 6 bases at J, with 13 bases in the middle. Germline lookup yields CDR1 SNHLY and CDR2 FYNNEI.

The specimen was peripheral blood. The chain is built from TRBV2 and TRBJ2-7, with a possible D match to TRBD1 (6 bases). The sequence was obtained from a human donor in a cohort sampled during active COVID-19. The CDR3 bases are TGTGCCAGCAGTGAAGGGGTCCTCAGGGGCGAGCAGTACTTC. Protein: CASSEGVLRGEQYF.